The source of this TCR beta chain is a study of T cells in Graves' hyperthyroidism and ophthalmopathy. This clonotype was observed at least ten times. The source material, RNA transcripts, was used to amplify TCR beta CDR3 regions. The HTBI primer set served for first-round RT-PCR of the TCR CDR3. From the multiplex PCR reads, TCRdb called clonotypes with MiXCR, one entry per CDR3 protein. The sample has around 340,000 distinct CDR3 sequences, about a sixth seen once. Criteria for exclusion of patients were uncontrolled infection, other autoimmune disease, pregnancy or lactation. Diagnoses were established using clinical symptoms, serum thyroxine and TRAb, thyroid ultrasound and orbital computed tomography. The germline V gene encodes CDR1 KGHSH and CDR2 LQKENI. The trim removed 2 bases at V and 11 bases at J, leaving 8 bases unmatched. The CDR3 is 14 amino acids.

This TCR was sampled from a woman younger than 45 with Graves' hyperthyroidism that later progressed to Graves' ophthalmopathy. This chain uses TRBV18 with TRBJ2-2; 7 nucleotides agree with TRBD1. Sequencing was carried out using blood. In DNA form, the CDR3 reads TGTGCCAGCTCACCATCTATCGACAGGGTCGAGCTGTTTTTT. Its translation is CASSPSIDRVELFF.